Listed below are T cell receptor beta chains from one sample, sequenced in a study of blood T cell repertoires in COVID-19. Profiling relied on immunoSEQ multiplex PCR, and the TCRdb table lists in-frame clones only, not all of them. The sample has more than 200,000 clones; around 81% are singletons. The specimen sequenced was peripheral blood. These receptors all come from a man over 45 with active or convalescent COVID-19. CDR3s leave out the opening cysteine and the closing phenylalanine or tryptophan. Fields, in order: V gene, CDR3 length, CDR3 protein.

TRBV7-2,12,ASSLRRQNEKLF
TRBV5-5,13,ASSSDGGVGYGYT
TRBV2,9,ASRETGGAF
TRBV7-8,10,ASSQSNQPQH
TRBV7-9,16,ASSLAQGLFATNEKLF
TRBV7-8,13,ASSPLTEANYGYT
TRBV10-3,12,AISGSSGDNEQF
TRBV5-4,10,ASSLDSVLQY
TRBV3-1/TRBV3-2,11,ASSQGSRGTQY
TRBV7-2,12,ASSLAGGPGELF
TRBV5-4,11,ASSKTGAETQY
TRBV6-5,13,ASRGQGAGETEAF
TRBV6-4,11,ASSEQRNTEAF
TRBV27,11,ASSLMGGEKLF
TRBV5-1,10,ASTTGSNTQY
TRBV19,14,ASRGTEAGDSDTQY
TRBV6-5,12,ASIGTGPPGELF
TRBV6-5,10,ASRGQAYEQY
TRBV11-3,12,ASSKEDRYTEAF